This T cell receptor beta chain originates from a study of T-cell reconstitution after alpha-beta-depleted transplantation in children. Germline-derived CDR1 and CDR2 are DFQATT and SNEGSKA (reference sequence). V lost 1 base, J lost 0 bases, and 6 bases stayed unmatched. The CDR3 loop spans 16 amino acids. Study results and limitations: Several hundred graft clones that had expanded were reportedly the source of alpha-beta T cells about two months after transplant.

This clonotype was recorded many times. Its antigen is currently unknown. As it was prepared, the TCRbeta library received unique molecular identifiers. TCRdb reanalysed the PCR reads using MiXCR and keeps one entry per CDR3 protein. The sample yields about 32,000 distinct CDR3 sequences, over 6.5% seen once. This sample comprised peripheral blood, obtained 60 days after TCRalphabeta/CD19-depleted stem cell transplant. The TCR sequence derives from a child under two years old who had a stem cell transplant for acute myeloid leukemia, so the T cells may come from the graft donor. V usage is TRBV20-1 and J usage is TRBJ1-1; TRBD1 matches at 9 bases. The CDR3 here is CSARVPGTGMNTEAFF. For the CDR3, the DNA is TGCAGTGCTAGAGTTCCAGGGACAGGGATGAACACTGAAGCTTTCTTT.